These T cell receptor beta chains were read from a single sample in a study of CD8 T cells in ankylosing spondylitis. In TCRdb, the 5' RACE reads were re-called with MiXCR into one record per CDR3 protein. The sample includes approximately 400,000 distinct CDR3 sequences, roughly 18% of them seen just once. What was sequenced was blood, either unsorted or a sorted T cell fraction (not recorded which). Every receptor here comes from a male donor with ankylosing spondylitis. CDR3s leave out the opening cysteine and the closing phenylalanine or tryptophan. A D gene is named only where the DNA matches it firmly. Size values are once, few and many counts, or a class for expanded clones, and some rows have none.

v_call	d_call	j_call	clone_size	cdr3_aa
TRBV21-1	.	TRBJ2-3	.	ASSNTNRVSTDTQY
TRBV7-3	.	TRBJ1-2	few	ASSLGDPTIYGYT
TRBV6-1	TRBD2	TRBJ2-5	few	ATGLAGGQETQY
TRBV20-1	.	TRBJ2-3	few	SANFPSTDTQY
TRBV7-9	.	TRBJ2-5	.	ASSPGRGRETQY
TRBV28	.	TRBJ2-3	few	ASKVGGVGTDTQY
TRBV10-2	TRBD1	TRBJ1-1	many	ASSGQGLNTEAF
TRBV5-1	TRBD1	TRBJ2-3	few	ASSSNTGADTQY
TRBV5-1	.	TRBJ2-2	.	ASSLMVGGPGELFF
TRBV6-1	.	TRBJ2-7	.	ASSVGVYEQY
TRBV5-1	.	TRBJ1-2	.	ASRSEGLSYGYT